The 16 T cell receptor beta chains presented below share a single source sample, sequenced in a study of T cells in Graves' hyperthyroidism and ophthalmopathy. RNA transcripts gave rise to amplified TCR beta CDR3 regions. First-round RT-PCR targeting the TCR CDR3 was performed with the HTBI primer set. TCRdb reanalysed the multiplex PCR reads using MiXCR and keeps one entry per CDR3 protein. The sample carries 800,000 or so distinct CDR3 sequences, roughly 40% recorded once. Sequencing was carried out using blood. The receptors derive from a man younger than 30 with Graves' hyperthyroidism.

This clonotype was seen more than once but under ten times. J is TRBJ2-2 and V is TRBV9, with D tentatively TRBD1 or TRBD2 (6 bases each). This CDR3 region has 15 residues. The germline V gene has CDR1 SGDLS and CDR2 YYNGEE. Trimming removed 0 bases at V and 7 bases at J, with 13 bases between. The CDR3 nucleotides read TGTGCCAGCAGCGTAGAAGGGGGGCAAGGCGGGGAGCTGTTTTTT. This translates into CASSVEGGQGGELFF.

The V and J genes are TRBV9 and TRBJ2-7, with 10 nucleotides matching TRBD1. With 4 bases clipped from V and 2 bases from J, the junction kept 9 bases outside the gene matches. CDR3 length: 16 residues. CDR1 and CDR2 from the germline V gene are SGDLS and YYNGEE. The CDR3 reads CASSPRQGATTYEQYF. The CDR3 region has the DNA TGTGCCAGCAGCCCGCGACAGGGGGCTACAACCTACGAGCAGTACTTC.

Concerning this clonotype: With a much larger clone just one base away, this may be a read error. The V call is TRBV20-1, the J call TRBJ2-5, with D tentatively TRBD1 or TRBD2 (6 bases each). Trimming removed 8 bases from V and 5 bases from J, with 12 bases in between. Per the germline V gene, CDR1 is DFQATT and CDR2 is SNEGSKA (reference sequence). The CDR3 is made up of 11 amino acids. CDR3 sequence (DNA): TGCAGTACAGGGAGGCTTGAGACCCAGTACTTC. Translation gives CSTGRLETQYF.

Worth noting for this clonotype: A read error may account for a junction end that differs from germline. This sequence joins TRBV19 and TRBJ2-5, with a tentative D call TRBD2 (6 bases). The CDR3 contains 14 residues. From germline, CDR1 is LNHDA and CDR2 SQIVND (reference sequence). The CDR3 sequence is CASSHTGLQETQYF. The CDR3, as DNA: TGCGCCAGCAGCCATACGGGACTCCAAGAGACCCAGTACTTC.

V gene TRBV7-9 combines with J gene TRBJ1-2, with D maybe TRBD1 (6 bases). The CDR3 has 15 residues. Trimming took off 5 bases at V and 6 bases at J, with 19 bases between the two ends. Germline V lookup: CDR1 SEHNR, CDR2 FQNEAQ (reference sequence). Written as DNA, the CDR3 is TGTGCCAGCAGCCACCTAGGGGACACCGACGATGGCTACACCTTC. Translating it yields CASSHLGDTDDGYTF.

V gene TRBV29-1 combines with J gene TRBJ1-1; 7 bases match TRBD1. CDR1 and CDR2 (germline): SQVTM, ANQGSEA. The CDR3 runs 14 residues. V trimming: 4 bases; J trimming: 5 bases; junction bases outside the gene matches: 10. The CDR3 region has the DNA TGCAGCGTTGTCTACGGACAGGCGAGGACTGAAGCTTTCTTT. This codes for CSVVYGQARTEAFF.

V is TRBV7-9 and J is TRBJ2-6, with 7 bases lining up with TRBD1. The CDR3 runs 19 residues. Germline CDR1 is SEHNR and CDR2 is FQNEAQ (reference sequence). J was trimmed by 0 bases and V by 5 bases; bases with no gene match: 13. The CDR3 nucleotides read TGTGCCAGCAGCCGACGTAGGGACAGCCTAATCTCTGGGGCCAACGTCCTGACTTTC. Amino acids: CASSRRRDSLISGANVLTF.

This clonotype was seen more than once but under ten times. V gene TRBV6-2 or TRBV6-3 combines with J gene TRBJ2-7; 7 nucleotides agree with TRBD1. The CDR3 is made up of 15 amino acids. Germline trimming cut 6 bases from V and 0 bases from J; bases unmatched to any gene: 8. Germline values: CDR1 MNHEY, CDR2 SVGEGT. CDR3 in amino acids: CASRHLQGVSYEQYF. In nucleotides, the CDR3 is TGTGCCAGCAGGCACCTGCAGGGGGTCTCCTACGAGCAGTACTTC.

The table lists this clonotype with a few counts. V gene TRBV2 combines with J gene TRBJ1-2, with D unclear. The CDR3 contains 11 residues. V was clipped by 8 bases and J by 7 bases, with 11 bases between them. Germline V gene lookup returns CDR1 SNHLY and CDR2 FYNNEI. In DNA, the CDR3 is TGTGCCAGCCTTTATTTGGGTGGCTACACCTTC. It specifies CASLYLGGYTF. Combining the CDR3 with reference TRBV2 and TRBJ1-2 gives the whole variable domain EPEVTQTPSHQVTQMGQEVILRCVPISNHLYFYWYRQILGQKVEFLVSFYNNEISEKSEIFDDQFSVERPDGSNFTLKIRSTKLEDSAMYFCASLYLGGYTFGSGTRLTVV.

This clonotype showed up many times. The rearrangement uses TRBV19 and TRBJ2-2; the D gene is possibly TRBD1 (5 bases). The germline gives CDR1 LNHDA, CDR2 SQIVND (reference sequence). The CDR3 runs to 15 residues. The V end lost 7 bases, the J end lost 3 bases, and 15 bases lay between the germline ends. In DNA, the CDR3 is TGTGCCAGTACCCCTCCAGGGATTGACACCGGGGAGCTGTTTTTT. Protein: CASTPPGIDTGELFF.

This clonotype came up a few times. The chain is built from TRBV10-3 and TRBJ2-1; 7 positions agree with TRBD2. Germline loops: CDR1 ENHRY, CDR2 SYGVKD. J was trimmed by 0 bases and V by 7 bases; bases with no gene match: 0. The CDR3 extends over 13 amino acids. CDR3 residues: CAITSGSYNEQFF. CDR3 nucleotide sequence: TGTGCCATCACTAGCGGCTCCTACAATGAGCAGTTCTTC.

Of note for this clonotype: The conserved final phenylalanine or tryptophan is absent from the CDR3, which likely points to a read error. CDR3 bases: TGTGCCAGCAGTACAGGGTTGGCTGAAGCTTTCCTT. This translates into CASSTGLAEAFL. The gene calls are TRBV5-4 and TRBJ1-1; maybe TRBD1 (6 bases). Germline V gene lookup returns CDR1 SGHNT and CDR2 YYREEE (reference sequence). V was trimmed by 5 bases and J by 6 bases, leaving 11 bases between them. The CDR3 length is 12 residues.

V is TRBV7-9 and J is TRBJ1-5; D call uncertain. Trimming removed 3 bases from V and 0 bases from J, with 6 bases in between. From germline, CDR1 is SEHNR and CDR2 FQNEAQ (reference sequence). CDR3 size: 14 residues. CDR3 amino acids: CASSLTNSNQPQHF. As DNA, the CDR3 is TGTGCCAGCAGCTTGACAAATAGCAATCAGCCCCAGCATTTT.

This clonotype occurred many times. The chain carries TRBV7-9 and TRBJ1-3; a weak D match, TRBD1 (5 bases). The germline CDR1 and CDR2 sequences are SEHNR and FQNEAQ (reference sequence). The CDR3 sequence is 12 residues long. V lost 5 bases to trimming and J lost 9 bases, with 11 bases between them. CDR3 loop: CASSQAGVTIYF. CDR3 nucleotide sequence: TGTGCCAGCAGCCAGGCGGGGGTCACCATATATTTT.

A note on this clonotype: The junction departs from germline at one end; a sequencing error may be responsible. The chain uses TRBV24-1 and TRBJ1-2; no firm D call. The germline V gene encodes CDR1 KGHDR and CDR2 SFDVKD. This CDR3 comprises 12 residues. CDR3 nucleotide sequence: TGTGCCAGCAGTTTACGAGGGTCCGGCTACACCTTC. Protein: CASSLRGSGYTF.

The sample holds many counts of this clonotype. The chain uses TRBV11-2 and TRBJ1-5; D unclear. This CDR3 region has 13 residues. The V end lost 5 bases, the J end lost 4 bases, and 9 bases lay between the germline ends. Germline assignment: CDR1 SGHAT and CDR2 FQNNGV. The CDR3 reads CASSHDMNQPQHF. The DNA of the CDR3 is TGTGCCAGCAGCCACGACATGAATCAGCCCCAGCATTTT.